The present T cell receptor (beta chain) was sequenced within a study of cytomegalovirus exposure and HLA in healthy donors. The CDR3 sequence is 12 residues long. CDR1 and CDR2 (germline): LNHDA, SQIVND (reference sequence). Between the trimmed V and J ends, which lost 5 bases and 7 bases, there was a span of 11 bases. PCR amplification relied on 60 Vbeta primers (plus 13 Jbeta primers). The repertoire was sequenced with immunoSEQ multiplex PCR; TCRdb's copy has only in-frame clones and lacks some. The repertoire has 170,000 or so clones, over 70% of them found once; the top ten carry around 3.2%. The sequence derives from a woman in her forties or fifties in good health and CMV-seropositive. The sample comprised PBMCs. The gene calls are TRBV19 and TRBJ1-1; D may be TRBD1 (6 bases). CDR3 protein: CASSLGTFEAFF. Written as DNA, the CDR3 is TGTGCCAGTAGTCTTGGGACATTTGAAGCTTTCTTT.